The clone carrying this TCR beta chain was picked up a small number of times. This entry is derived from a study of blood T cells in healthy people across ages. The wider study: Template switching caught about one barcoded beta molecule for each two T cells.

Primed by a sample-barcoded 5' primer and a J-beta primer mix, a second PCR proceeded for about 6 to 12 cycles. TCRdb ran MiXCR on the 5' RACE reads and lists one entry per CDR3 protein. The table records fewer than 2,000,000 distinct CDR3 sequences, roughly a third of them present only once. Input material: blood. The receptor comes from a woman aged 25 to 39 in good health.

Here the CDR3 DNA reads TGCAGTGCTAGCCCCGGGACTAATGTTTATGAGCAGTACTTC. This encodes CSASPGTNVYEQYF. The chain employs TRBV20-1 and TRBJ2-7; 7 bases are a match to TRBD2. Germline values: CDR1 DFQATT, CDR2 SNEGSKA (reference sequence). Losses at the gene ends were 3 bases for V and 7 bases for J; bases not matched to a gene: 12. The CDR3 is 14 amino acids.